This TCR beta chain derives from a study of CD8 T cells in ankylosing spondylitis. In its sample, this clonotype was seen many times. The antigen is undetermined. Study-level points and caveats: Ankylosing spondylitis blood seemed to carry a telltale TCR beta motif made of several highly homologous variants. The study looked at matched synovial fluid samples from ankylosing spondylitis patients. Disease-linked clones were reported to be significantly enriched there.

Germline CDR1 reads LGHNA; CDR2 reads YSLEER. The CDR3 contains 17 residues. The V and J ends lost 1 base and 0 bases respectively, with 13 bases between them. Researchers built TCR beta libraries using quantitative 5'-RACE with molecular barcodes. MiXCR, run by TCRdb on the 5' RACE reads, gives a single entry per CDR3 protein. The table has 200,000 to 250,000 distinct CDR3 sequences, more than 5.5% seen once; the top ten hold 14%. Sequencing was done on a sample of blood, either unsorted or a sorted T cell fraction (not recorded which). The source is a male donor with ankylosing spondylitis. The genes are TRBV4-3 and TRBJ2-4, with D perhaps being TRBD1 or TRBD2 (6 bases each). The CDR3 DNA is TGCGCCAGCAGCCAAGGGACGGGGGCGGAAGCCAAAAACATTCAGTACTTC. It codes for CASSQGTGAEAKNIQYF.